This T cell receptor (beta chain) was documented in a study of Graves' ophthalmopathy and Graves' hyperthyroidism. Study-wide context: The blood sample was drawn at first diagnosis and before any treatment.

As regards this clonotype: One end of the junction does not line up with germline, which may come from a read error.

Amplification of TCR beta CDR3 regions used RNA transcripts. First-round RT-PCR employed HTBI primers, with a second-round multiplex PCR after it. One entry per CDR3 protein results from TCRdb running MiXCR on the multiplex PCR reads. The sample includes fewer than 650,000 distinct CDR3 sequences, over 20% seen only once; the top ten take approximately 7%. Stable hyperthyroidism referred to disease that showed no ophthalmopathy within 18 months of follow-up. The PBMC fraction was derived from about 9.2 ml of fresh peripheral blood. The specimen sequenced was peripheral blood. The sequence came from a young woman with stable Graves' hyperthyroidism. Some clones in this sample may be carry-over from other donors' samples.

The CDR3 here is CASSYSPGDTWGLNTEALF. The DNA for the CDR3 is TGTGCCAGCAGTTACTCCCCCGGTGACACCTGGGGCCTGAACACTGAAGCTCTCTTT. The chain uses TRBV6-2 or TRBV6-3 and TRBJ1-1; tentatively, D is TRBD1 (5 bases). Germline CDR1 is MNHEY and CDR2 is SVGEGT. The CDR3 is 19 amino acids.